This T cell receptor beta chain emerged from a study of Graves' ophthalmopathy and Graves' hyperthyroidism. Study-level background: Peripheral blood sampling occurred at initial diagnosis, before any treatment. Study-level results: Also, most clonotypes expanded in the thyroid above 0.001 frequency appeared in blood. Ophthalmopathy progression was predicted with 55% to 71% sensitivity and roughly 72% specificity. Sensitivity reached 85% to 90% and specificity about 81% for a 13-signature model separating ophthalmopathy from stable hyperthyroidism.

The CDR3 contains 13 residues. The germline V gene encodes CDR1 SQVTM and CDR2 ANQGSEA. Worth noting for this clonotype: Antigen specificity is unknown. The junction does not match germline at one end; this may be a read error.

TCR beta CDR3 regions were amplified from RNA transcripts. First-round RT-PCR used HTBI primers; second-round multiplex PCR followed. TCRdb re-derived calls from the multiplex PCR reads in MiXCR, one entry per CDR3 protein. The sample carries 660,000 or so distinct CDR3 sequences, more than 40% recorded once. The specimen was peripheral blood. The genes are TRBV29-1 and TRBJ1-1; the D is unclear. This clonotype was sampled from an adult man with Graves' ophthalmopathy. The CDR3, as DNA: TGCAGCGTTCAATCCCCCGAGAACACTGAAACTTTCTTT. Its translation is CSVQSPENTETFF.